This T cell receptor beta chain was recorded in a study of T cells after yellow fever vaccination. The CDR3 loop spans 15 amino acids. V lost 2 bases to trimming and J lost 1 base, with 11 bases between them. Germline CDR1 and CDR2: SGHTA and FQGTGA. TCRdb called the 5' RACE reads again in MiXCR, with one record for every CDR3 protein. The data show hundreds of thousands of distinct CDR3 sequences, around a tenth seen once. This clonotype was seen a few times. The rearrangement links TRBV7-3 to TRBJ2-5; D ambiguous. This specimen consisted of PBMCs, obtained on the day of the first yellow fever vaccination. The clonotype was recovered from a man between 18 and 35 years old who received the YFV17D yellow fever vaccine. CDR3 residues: CASSLGSRSQETQYF. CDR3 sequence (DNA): TGTGCCAGCAGCTTAGGCTCCAGGTCCCAAGAGACCCAGTACTTC.